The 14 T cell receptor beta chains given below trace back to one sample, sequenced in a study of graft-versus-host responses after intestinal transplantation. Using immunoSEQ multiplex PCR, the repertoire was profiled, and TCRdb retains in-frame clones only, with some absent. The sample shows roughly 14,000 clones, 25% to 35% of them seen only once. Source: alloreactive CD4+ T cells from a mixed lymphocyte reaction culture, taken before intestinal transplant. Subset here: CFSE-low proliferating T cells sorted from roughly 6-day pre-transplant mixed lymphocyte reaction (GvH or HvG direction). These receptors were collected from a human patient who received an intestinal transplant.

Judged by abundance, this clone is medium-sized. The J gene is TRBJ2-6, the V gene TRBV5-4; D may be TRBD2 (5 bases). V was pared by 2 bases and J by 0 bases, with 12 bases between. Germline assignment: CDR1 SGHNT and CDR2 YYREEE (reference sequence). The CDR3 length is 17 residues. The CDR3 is CASSFGGLHSGANVLTF. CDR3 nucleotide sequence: TGTGCCAGCAGCTTTGGAGGCCTGCACTCTGGGGCCAACGTCCTGACTTTC.

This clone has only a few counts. CDR3 protein: CASSPRPDPYGYTF. CDR3 nucleotide sequence: TGTGCCAGCAGCCCCCGGCCCGACCCCTATGGCTACACCTTC. The chain joins TRBV5-4 to TRBJ1-2; no firm D call. The ends were cut back, 4 bases at V and 4 bases at J, with 14 bases in the middle. The CDR3 runs to 14 residues. Germline values: CDR1 SGHNT, CDR2 YYREEE (reference sequence).

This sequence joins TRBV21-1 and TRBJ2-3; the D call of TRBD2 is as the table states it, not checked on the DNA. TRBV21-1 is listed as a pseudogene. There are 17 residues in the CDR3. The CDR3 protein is CASSFKGLAWSTDTQYF. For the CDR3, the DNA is TGTGCCAGCAGCTTCAAAGGACTAGCCTGGAGCACAGATACGCAGTATTTT.

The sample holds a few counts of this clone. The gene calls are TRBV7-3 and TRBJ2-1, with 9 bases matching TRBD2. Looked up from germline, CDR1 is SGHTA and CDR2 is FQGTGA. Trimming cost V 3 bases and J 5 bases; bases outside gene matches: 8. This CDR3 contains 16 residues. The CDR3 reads CASSFFAGTSNNEQFF. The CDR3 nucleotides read TGTGCCAGCAGCTTTTTCGCCGGGACTAGCAACAATGAGCAGTTCTTC.

The CDR3 is CASSQEGLAGYNEQFF. DNA for the CDR3: TGCGCCAGCAGCCAAGAAGGACTAGCGGGATACAATGAGCAGTTCTTC. The V and J genes are TRBV4-1 and TRBJ2-1, with 12 bases identical to TRBD2. There are 16 residues in the CDR3. The germline CDR1 and CDR2 sequences are MGHRA and YSYEKL. V was clipped by 0 bases and J by 4 bases; unmatched bases: 1.

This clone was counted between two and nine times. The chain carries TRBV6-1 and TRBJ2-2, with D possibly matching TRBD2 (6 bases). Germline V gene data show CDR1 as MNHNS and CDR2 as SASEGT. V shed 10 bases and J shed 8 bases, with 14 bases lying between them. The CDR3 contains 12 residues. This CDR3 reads CATTRGKGELFF. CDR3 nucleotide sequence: TGTGCCACCACCCGCGGGAAGGGGGAGCTGTTTTTT.

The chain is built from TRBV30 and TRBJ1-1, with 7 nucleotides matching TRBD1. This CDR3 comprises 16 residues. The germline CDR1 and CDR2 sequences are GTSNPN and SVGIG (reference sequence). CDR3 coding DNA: TGTGCTTGGTTGGGACAGCGGGTCGGTCTGAACACTGAAGCTTTCTTT. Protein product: CAWLGQRVGLNTEAFF.

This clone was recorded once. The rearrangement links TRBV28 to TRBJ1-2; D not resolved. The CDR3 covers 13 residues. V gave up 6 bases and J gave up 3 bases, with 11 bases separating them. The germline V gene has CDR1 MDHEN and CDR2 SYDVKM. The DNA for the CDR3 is TGTGCCAGCAGCCTCGGGCGGGACTATGGCTACACCTTC. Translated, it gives CASSLGRDYGYTF.

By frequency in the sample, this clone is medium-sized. The CDR3 bases are TGTGCCAGCAGTTCCCGGGGGGCTGGAAACACCATATATTTT. Translating gives CASSSRGAGNTIYF. The chain links TRBV6-5 to TRBJ1-3; weak D call: TRBD1 (5 bases). The CDR3 sequence is 14 residues long. V shed 4 bases and J shed 2 bases, with 9 bases lying between them. Germline values: CDR1 MNHEY, CDR2 SVGAGI.

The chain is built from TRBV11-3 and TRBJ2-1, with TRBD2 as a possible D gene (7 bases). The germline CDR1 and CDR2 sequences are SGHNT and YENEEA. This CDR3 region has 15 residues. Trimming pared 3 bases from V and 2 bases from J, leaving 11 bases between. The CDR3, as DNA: TGTGCCAGCAGCTTCGCGGGGGCCCCCTACAATGAGCAGTTCTTC. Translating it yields CASSFAGAPYNEQFF. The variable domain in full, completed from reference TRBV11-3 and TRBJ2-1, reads EAGVVQSPRYKIIEKKQPVAFWCNPISGHNTLYWYLQNLGQGPELLIRYENEEAVDDSQLPKDRFSAERLKGVDSTLKIQPAELGDSAVYLCASSFAGAPYNEQFFGPGTRLTVL.

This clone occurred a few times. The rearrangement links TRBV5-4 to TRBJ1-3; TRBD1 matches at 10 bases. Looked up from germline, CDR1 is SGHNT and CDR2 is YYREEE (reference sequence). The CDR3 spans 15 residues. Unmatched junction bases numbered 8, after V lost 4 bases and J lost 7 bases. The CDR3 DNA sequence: TGTGCCAGCAGCCCAGGAGACAGGGGGCTCAACACCATATATTTT. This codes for CASSPGDRGLNTIYF.

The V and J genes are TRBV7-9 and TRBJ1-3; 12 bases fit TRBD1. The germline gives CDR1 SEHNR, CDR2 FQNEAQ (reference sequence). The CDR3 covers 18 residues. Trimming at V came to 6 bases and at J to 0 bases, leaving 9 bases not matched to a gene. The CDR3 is CASRQSGTGGDSGNTIYF. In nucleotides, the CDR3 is TGTGCCAGCAGACAGAGTGGGACAGGGGGCGACTCTGGAAACACCATATATTTT.

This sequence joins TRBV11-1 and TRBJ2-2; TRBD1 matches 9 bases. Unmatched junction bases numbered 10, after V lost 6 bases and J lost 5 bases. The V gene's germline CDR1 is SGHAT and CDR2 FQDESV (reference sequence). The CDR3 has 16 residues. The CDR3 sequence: CASRQTGTGPTGELFF. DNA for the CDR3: TGTGCCAGCAGGCAAACCGGGACAGGGCCTACCGGGGAGCTGTTTTTT.

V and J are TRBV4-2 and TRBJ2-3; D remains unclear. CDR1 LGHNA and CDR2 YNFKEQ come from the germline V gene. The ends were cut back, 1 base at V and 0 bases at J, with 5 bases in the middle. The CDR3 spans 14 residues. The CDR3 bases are TGTGCCAGCAGCCAAGGTCCTAGCACAGATACGCAGTATTTT. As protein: CASSQGPSTDTQYF.